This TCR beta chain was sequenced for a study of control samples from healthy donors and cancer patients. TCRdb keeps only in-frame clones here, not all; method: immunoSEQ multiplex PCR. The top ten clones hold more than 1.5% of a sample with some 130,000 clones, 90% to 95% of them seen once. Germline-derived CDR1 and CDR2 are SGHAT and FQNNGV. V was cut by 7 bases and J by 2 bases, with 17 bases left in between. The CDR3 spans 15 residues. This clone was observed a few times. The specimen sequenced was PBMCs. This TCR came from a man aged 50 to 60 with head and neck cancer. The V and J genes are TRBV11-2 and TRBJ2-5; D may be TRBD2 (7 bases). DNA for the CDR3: TGTGCCAGCACCCTAGGGGGGGCCCGTCAAGAGACCCAGTACTTC. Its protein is CASTLGGARQETQYF.